The 31 T cell receptor beta chains below come from one sample, sequenced in a study of T cells in Graves' hyperthyroidism and ophthalmopathy. The source material, RNA transcripts, was used to amplify TCR beta CDR3 regions. HTBI primers were used for first-round RT-PCR of the TCR CDR3. TCRdb independently ran MiXCR on the multiplex PCR reads; one entry per CDR3 protein. The sample includes approximately 510,000 distinct CDR3 sequences, 46% seen only once; the top ten take around 47%. The sequencing sample was made of peripheral blood or thyroid tissue (not recorded which). These receptors were taken from an adult woman with Graves' disease, either hyperthyroidism or ophthalmopathy (not recorded which).

In this sample, this clonotype turned up many times. V usage is TRBV10-3 and J usage is TRBJ1-1, with a tentative D call TRBD1 (5 bases). From germline, CDR1 is ENHRY and CDR2 SYGVKD. This CDR3 region has 15 residues. Trimming removed 7 bases at V and 1 base at J, with 16 bases between. CDR3 coding DNA: TGTGCCATCACAGCAAAGACAGAAAGGAACACTGAAGCTTTCTTT. It yields the protein CAITAKTERNTEAFF.

This clonotype was counted at least ten times. V is TRBV9 and J is TRBJ1-1; D gene ambiguous. CDR1 and CDR2 (germline): SGDLS, YYNGEE. V lost 3 bases and J lost 4, with 10 bases in between. The CDR3 has 13 amino acids. The CDR3 is CASSDPFGTEAFF. DNA for the CDR3: TGTGCCAGCAGCGATCCCTTCGGCACTGAAGCTTTCTTT.

This clonotype was seen repeatedly, ten times or more. CDR3 sequence (DNA): TGTGCCAGCAGTCCACCGGGACCTTACGAGCAGTACTTC. This sequence encodes CASSPPGPYEQYF. The J gene is TRBJ2-7, the V gene TRBV7-9; D possibly uses TRBD1 or TRBD2 (5 bases each). The CDR3 spans 13 residues. The germline gives CDR1 SEHNR, CDR2 FQNEAQ (reference sequence). The germline V and J ends were trimmed by 6 bases and 4 bases, with 13 bases remaining between them.

Regarding this clonotype: The junction differs from germline at one of its ends, possibly a read error. The rearrangement joins TRBV5-1 to TRBJ2-5, with D unclear. In germline, CDR1 is SGHRS, CDR2 YFSETQ. The CDR3 runs to 13 residues. Written as DNA, the CDR3 is TGTGCCAGCAGCTATACCAGCCAGGAGACCCAGTACTTC. This gives the protein CASSYTSQETQYF.

This clonotype was found a few times. V and J are TRBV2 and TRBJ1-5; D call uncertain. Between the trimmed V and J ends, which lost 4 bases and 10 bases, there was a span of 14 bases. This CDR3 is 13 amino acids long. Germline assignment: CDR1 SNHLY and CDR2 FYNNEI. The CDR3 is CASSASEVGPQHF. The DNA of the CDR3 is TGTGCCAGCAGTGCCAGTGAGGTAGGCCCCCAGCATTTT.

The V call is TRBV10-3, the J call TRBJ2-7; D call uncertain. The germline CDR1 and CDR2 sequences are ENHRY and SYGVKD. CDR3 length equals 16 residues. The V end was cut by 3 bases, the J end by 2 bases, with 17 bases between. CDR3: CAISEVPAGQTYEQYF. For the CDR3, the DNA is TGTGCCATCAGTGAAGTACCGGCCGGGCAGACCTACGAGCAGTACTTC.

The chain employs TRBV28 and TRBJ2-7; D uncertain. The germline V gene has CDR1 MDHEN and CDR2 SYDVKM. With 4 bases removed from V and 3 bases from J, the gap between germline ends came to 7 bases. The CDR3 spans 12 residues. This chain's CDR3 is CASSYSYYEQYF. The CDR3 region has the DNA TGTGCCAGCAGTTATAGCTACTACGAGCAGTACTTC.

This clonotype has just a few counts. The chain couples TRBV29-1 to TRBJ2-3; D is perhaps TRBD1 (6 bases). Germline CDR1 SQVTM, CDR2 ANQGSEA. The CDR3 totals 15 residues. The V end was cut by 0 bases, the J end by 4 bases, with 14 bases between. The CDR3 DNA sequence: TGCAGCGTTGAAGATCCCGTCCAGGGGTCAGATACGCAGTATTTT. As protein: CSVEDPVQGSDTQYF.

Only a few counts were recorded for this clonotype. The junction departs from germline at one end; a sequencing error may be responsible. The chain joins TRBV9 to TRBJ2-7; 8 bases line up with TRBD2. This CDR3 contains 15 residues. Germline V gives CDR1 SGDLS, CDR2 YYNGEE. CDR3 sequence: CASSRDPREGNEQYF. The CDR3 coding sequence is TGCGCCAGCAGCCGAGATCCCCGGGAGGGGAACGAGCAGTACTTC.

This clonotype was counted only a few times. The gene calls are TRBV2 and TRBJ2-2; 7 bases are shared with TRBD1. Germline V gene sequence: CDR1 SNHLY, CDR2 FYNNEI. There are 14 residues in the CDR3. Germline trimming cut 3 bases from V and 7 bases from J; bases unmatched to any gene: 5. In DNA form, the CDR3 reads TGTGCCAGCAGTGAGGGCAGGGGGTTCGGGGAGCTGTTTTTT. It codes for CASSEGRGFGELFF.

V gene TRBV20-1 combines with J gene TRBJ1-6, with D tentatively TRBD1 (5 bases). Deletions cut 5 bases from V and 9 bases from J, with 17 bases between. Looked up from germline, CDR1 is DFQATT and CDR2 is SNEGSKA (reference sequence). The CDR3 contains 14 residues. CDR3 residues: CSAHTQAPGSPLHF. CDR3 DNA sequence: TGCAGTGCTCATACACAGGCCCCGGGTTCACCCCTCCACTTT.

Of note for this clonotype: It is likely a read error, because the conserved phenylalanine at the end of the CDR3 is missing. No DNA is shown, since the ends of the CDR3 on it are uncertain; the CDR3 is the one TCRdb lists. The chain links TRBV5-1 to TRBJ1-1. Germline CDR1 reads SGHRS; CDR2 reads YFSETQ. The CDR3 is made up of 8 amino acids, end residues included. CDR3 in amino acids: CASSLGGR.

In its sample, this clonotype was seen many times. As DNA, the CDR3 is TGTGCCAGCAGCTTAAGTTCGGAGACCCAGTACTTC. Encoded protein: CASSLSSETQYF. The chain recombines TRBV7-2 with TRBJ2-5; D unclear. This CDR3 comprises 12 residues. V lost 2 bases and J 5 bases, leaving 6 bases between the germline ends. From germline, CDR1 is SGHTA and CDR2 FQGNSA.

On this clonotype: Germline is not matched at one junction end, which may reflect a read error. This rearrangement joins TRBV20-1 to TRBJ2-2; TRBD1 agrees at 8 bases. The CDR3 is 14 amino acids. The germline V gene has CDR1 DFQATT and CDR2 SNEGSKA (reference sequence). This chain's CDR3 is CSAPGGGSTGELSW. In DNA, the CDR3 is TGCAGTGCTCCAGGGGGCGGCAGCACCGGGGAGCTGTCTTGG.

The J gene is TRBJ2-7, the V gene TRBV10-3; D call uncertain. Germline CDR1 and CDR2: ENHRY and SYGVKD. The CDR3 loop spans 12 amino acids. Trimming left V 3 bases short and J 6 bases short, with 9 bases between. The CDR3 loop is CAISDMVPEQYF. The CDR3, as DNA: TGTGCCATCAGTGATATGGTCCCCGAGCAGTACTTC.

This clonotype was found a few times. The CDR3 spells CASSQLGQPSEQYF. The CDR3 DNA follows: TGTGCCAGCAGTCAGTTGGGACAGCCGAGCGAGCAGTACTTC. The V call is TRBV2, the J call TRBJ2-7, with 7 bases fitting TRBD1. Germline CDR1 SNHLY, CDR2 FYNNEI. This CDR3 contains 14 residues. V shed 5 bases and J 6 bases; nucleotides not matched to a gene: 10.

This clonotype was recorded many times. The chain couples TRBV6-1 to TRBJ2-5; D may be TRBD1 or TRBD2 (6 bases each). CDR1 is MNHNS, CDR2 SASEGT, per germline. V shed 8 bases and J shed 4 bases, with 17 bases lying between them. This CDR3 has 14 residues. The DNA for the CDR3 is TGTGCCAGCCGGGCTTCGGGGGCGCTAGAGACCCAGTACTTC. Its translation: CASRASGALETQYF.

This clonotype has a count of ten or more. V gene TRBV5-6 combines with J gene TRBJ1-3, with 10 nucleotides matching TRBD1. This CDR3 contains 15 residues. V lost 4 bases, J lost 8 bases, and 9 bases stayed unmatched. The germline V gene encodes CDR1 SGHDT and CDR2 YYEEEE. The CDR3 nucleotides are TGTGCCAGCAGCGGTGTTGGGACAGGGGTAGACACCATATATTTT. It is translated as CASSGVGTGVDTIYF. Supplemented by reference TRBV5-6 and TRBJ1-3, the full variable domain reads DAGVTQSPTHLIKTRGQQVTLRCSPKSGHDTVSWYQQALGQGPQFIFQYYEEEERQRGNFPDRFSGHQFPNYSSELNVNALLLGDSALYLCASSGVGTGVDTIYFGEGSWLTVV.

This clonotype occurred many times. This rearrangement joins TRBV25-1 to TRBJ1-1; D is ambiguous. The CDR3 covers 14 residues. CDR1 is MGHDK, CDR2 SYGVNS, per germline. The V end was cut by 2 bases, the J end by 0 bases, with 7 bases between. The CDR3 sequence: CASSENGMNTEAFF. For the CDR3, the DNA is TGTGCCAGCAGTGAAAACGGCATGAACACTGAAGCTTTCTTT.

This clonotype was found many times. The CDR3 DNA is TGTGCCAGCAGCACTGTTCTAGCGGGAGGGAGTGGAGGCGGGGCCAACGTCCTGACTTTC. This gives the protein CASSTVLAGGSGGGANVLTF. The chain employs TRBV7-2 and TRBJ2-6; 12 bases fit TRBD2. V shed 5 bases and J 4 bases; nucleotides not matched to a gene: 15. This CDR3 has 20 residues. CDR1 SGHTA and CDR2 FQGNSA come from the germline V gene.

This clonotype came up a few times. The chain carries TRBV29-1 and TRBJ2-2, with D perhaps matching TRBD2 (5 bases). This CDR3 spans 11 amino acids. The ends were cut back, 6 bases at V and 7 bases at J, with 9 bases in the middle. CDR1 and CDR2 from the germline V gene are SQVTM and ANQGSEA. The CDR3 nucleotides are TGCAGCGTCACAGAGGGCGGGGAGCTGTTTTTT. It specifies CSVTEGGELFF.

The rearrangement uses TRBV7-2 and TRBJ1-2; D is possibly TRBD1 (5 bases). This CDR3 has 13 amino acids. V was shortened by 5 bases and J by 4 bases, with 11 bases between the two germline ends. The germline CDR1 and CDR2 sequences are SGHTA and FQGNSA. The CDR3 bases are TGTGCCAGCAGCACAGCCGGGACCTATGGCTACACCTTC. Translation gives CASSTAGTYGYTF. Filled out from reference TRBV7-2 and TRBJ1-2, the complete variable domain reads GAGVSQSPSNKVTEKGKDVELRCDPISGHTALYWYRQSLGQGLEFLIYFQGNSAPDKSGLPSDRFSAERTGGSVSTLTIQRTQQEDSAVYLCASSTAGTYGYTFGSGTRLTVV.

A note on this clonotype: The CDR3 does not close with the conserved phenylalanine or tryptophan, likely indicating a read error. The DNA for the CDR3 is TGTGCCAGCAGTAGGGTTATGAACACTGAAGCTTTCCTT. This codes for CASSRVMNTEAFL. This chain links TRBV12-3 or TRBV12-4 with TRBJ1-1; the D is unclear. V dropped 5 bases and J dropped 0 bases, with 7 bases sitting between them. The CDR3 sequence is 13 residues long.

On this clonotype: Since a much larger clone is just one base distant, this may be a read error. The genes are TRBV7-9 and TRBJ1-2; D is undetermined. The CDR3 is 15 amino acids. CDR1 and CDR2 from the germline V gene are SEHNR and FQNEAQ (reference sequence). CDR3 sequence: CASGQVSGYNYGYTF. DNA for the CDR3: TGCGCCAGCGGCCAAGTTTCAGGATACAACTATGGCTACACCTTC. Drawing the rest from reference TRBV7-9 and TRBJ1-2, the complete variable domain is DTGVSQNPRHKITKRGQNVTFRCDPISEHNRLYWYRQTLGQGPEFLTYFQNEAQLEKSRLLSDRFSAERPKGSFSTLEIQRTEQGDSAMYLCASGQVSGYNYGYTFGSGTRLTVV.

As regards this clonotype: The junction departs from the called germline gene at one end, perhaps through a read error. The chain is built from TRBV5-4 and TRBJ1-2; TRBD1 is a possible D gene (6 bases). Germline loops: CDR1 SGHNT, CDR2 YYREEE (reference sequence). The CDR3 runs 14 residues. This chain's CDR3 is CASSSGVQGYGYTF. The CDR3 coding sequence is TGCGCCAGCAGCTCGGGAGTACAGGGCTATGGCTACACCTTC.

In regard to this clonotype: The final CDR3 position lacks the conserved phenylalanine or tryptophan, pointing to a likely read error. No DNA is shown, since the ends of the CDR3 on it are uncertain; the CDR3 is the one TCRdb lists. The chain couples TRBV10-3 to TRBJ1-4; the table's TRBD1 call for D was not verified on the DNA. Ends included, the CDR3 has 11 residues. Germline CDR1 ENHRY, CDR2 SYGVKD. CDR3 loop: CAISDGTGGAY.

The chain has TRBV29-1 and TRBJ2-7; D unresolved. Trimming left V 7 bases short and J 5 bases short, with 15 bases between. Germline lookup yields CDR1 SQVTM and CDR2 ANQGSEA. The CDR3 has 12 residues. This CDR3 reads CSAVGAFDEQYF. In nucleotides, the CDR3 is TGCAGCGCTGTGGGCGCTTTCGACGAGCAGTACTTC.

This clonotype has ten or more counts. The J gene is TRBJ1-2, the V gene TRBV2; 7 bases line up with TRBD1. V was pared by 7 bases and J by 5 bases, with 7 bases of the junction left unmatched. The CDR3 loop spans 13 amino acids. Germline V gene data show CDR1 as SNHLY and CDR2 as FYNNEI. The CDR3 DNA reads TGTGCCAGCACCCCCCAGGGGGGATATGGCTACACCTTC. Translation: CASTPQGGYGYTF.

As to this clonotype: With a much larger clone just one base away, this may be a read error. The CDR3 does not close with the conserved phenylalanine or tryptophan, likely indicating a read error. The V and J genes are TRBV7-9 and TRBJ2-5, with D tentatively TRBD2 (6 bases). The V and J ends lost 5 bases and 3 bases respectively, with 19 bases between them. This CDR3 comprises 16 residues. The germline V gene encodes CDR1 SEHNR and CDR2 FQNEAQ (reference sequence). In DNA form, the CDR3 reads TGTGCCAGCAGCCCGCGGGACTTGAAAAAGAAAGAGACCCAGTACATC. This encodes CASSPRDLKKKETQYI.

This clonotype appeared once. A junction end diverges from the germline sequence, so it may reflect a read error. This chain links TRBV7-7 with TRBJ2-7; 9 bases fit TRBD1. The germline gives CDR1 SSHAT, CDR2 FNYEAQ (reference sequence). The CDR3 consists of 13 residues. The CDR3 protein is CASSVTGGNGQYF. In DNA, the CDR3 is TGTGCTAGCAGCGTAACAGGGGGCAACGGGCAGTACTTC. Filled out from reference TRBV7-7 and TRBJ2-7, the complete variable domain reads GAGVSQSPRYKVTKRGQDVTLRCDPISSHATLYWYQQALGQGPEFLTYFNYEAQPDKSGLPSDRFSAERPEGSISTLTIQRTEQRDSAMYRCASSVTGGNGQYFGPGTRLTVT.

In this sample, this clonotype turned up many times. This sequence joins TRBV5-1 and TRBJ1-1; no definite D call. The CDR3 is made up of 13 amino acids. The germline gives CDR1 SGHRS, CDR2 YFSETQ. Trimming cost V 4 bases and J 3 bases, with 10 bases left between them. The CDR3 region is CASSIGRDTEAFF. CDR3 in DNA: TGCGCCAGCAGCATCGGACGGGACACTGAAGCTTTCTTT.